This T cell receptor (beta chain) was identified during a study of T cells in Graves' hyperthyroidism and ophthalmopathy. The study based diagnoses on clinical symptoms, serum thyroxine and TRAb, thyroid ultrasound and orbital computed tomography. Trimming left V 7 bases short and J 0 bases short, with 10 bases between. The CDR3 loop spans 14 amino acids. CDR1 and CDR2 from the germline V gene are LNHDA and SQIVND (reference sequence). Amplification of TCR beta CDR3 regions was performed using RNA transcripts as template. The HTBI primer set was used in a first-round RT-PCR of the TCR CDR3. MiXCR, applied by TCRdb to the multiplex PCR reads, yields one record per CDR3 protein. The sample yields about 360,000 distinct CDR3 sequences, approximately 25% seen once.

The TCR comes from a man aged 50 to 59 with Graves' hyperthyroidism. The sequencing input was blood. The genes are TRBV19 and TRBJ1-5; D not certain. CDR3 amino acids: CASIGPSSNQPQHF. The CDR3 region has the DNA TGTGCCAGTATTGGGCCCTCTAGCAATCAGCCCCAGCATTTT. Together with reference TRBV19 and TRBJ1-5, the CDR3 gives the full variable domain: DGGITQSPKYLFRKEGQNVTLSCEQNLNHDAMYWYRQDPGQGLRLIYYSQIVNDFQKGDIAEGYSVSREKKESFPLTVTSAQKNPTAFYLCASIGPSSNQPQHFGDGTRLSIL.